This T cell receptor beta chain was obtained from a study of blood T cell repertoires in COVID-19 (TCRdb year 2020). As for the study more broadly: Samples from collaborators originated in the United States, Italy and Spain and spanned both the acute and convalescent phases of COVID-19. The prospective study material was composed of cDNA or gDNA derived from T cells, B-cell-depleted T cells, or PBMCs. Subjects who had been exposed to COVID-19, were actively infected with it, or had recovered from it provided the deeply sampled blood TCRbeta repertoires that made up the dataset. The repertoires were released in a freely available public database meant as a resource for research on the immune response to SARS-CoV-2. Samples were obtained from the ongoing ImmuneRACE study (first 160 participants) and from 1,254 subjects provided by 6 global collaborators. Sample metadata almost always included a de-identified subject ID, COVID-19 status, age in years and sex. HLA class I and class II types, where available, came from metadata supplied by the sample provider rather than from assay-based typing.

Samples from volunteer blood donors who had recovered from COVID-19 were contributed by a second Seattle source. Each collaborating institution followed its own protocols to collect whole blood in K2EDTA tubes. For TCRbeta analysis, collaborators shipped samples as frozen whole blood, isolated PBMCs, or DNA extracted from either of those sample types. On this clone itself: It lacks a known antigen. No base-level quality is on record; no much larger clone is a single base apart.

Beyond this particular receptor, the publication reports: The quantity of clinical and demographic metadata differed by source and by participant and was supplied without curation.

CDR1 is given as MNHEY and CDR2 as SVGEGT, both from the germline V gene. The cysteine opens and the phenylalanine closes a CDR3 of 17 amino acids. CDR3 DNA only is kept here, 51 bases in frame from base 1. The germline V and J ends show losses of 1 base and 2 bases respectively, and no gene match explains 4 bases of the junction. TCRbeta CDR3 regions were amplified from genomic DNA by means of the immunoSEQ Assay, a bias-controlled multiplex PCR. Processing in the source paper ran as follows. The number of nucleated cells in each sample was estimated by amplification of reference gene primers within the assay. Sequence reads were collapsed and filtered to measure the absolute abundance of every unique TCRbeta CDR3 rearrangement. For each sample, productive Simpson clonality was calculated as the square root of Simpson's diversity index across productive rearrangements. The immuneACCESS repertoire file appears here via TCRdb, limited to in-frame rearrangements. These files lack a portion of the clones; in checked studies, under half of the deficit traces to unresolved V genes, and the cause of the others is not known. Clone size and V and J calls were adopted from that table, with D and trimming inferred from the DNA. In all, the sample holds about 280,000 clones, and about nine tenths of those were seen once. The ten largest clonotypes hold roughly 2.4% of the sample.

The clonotype comes from a woman aged 45-60 years who had recovered from COVID-19. The chain employs TRBV6-2 or TRBV6-3 and TRBJ2-6, and 8 junction bases match TRBD1. The sample consisted of peripheral blood. The DNA sequence is as follows: TGTGCCAGCAGTTACTGGCAGGGGGCCACTGGGGCCAACGTCCTGACTTTC. It codes for CASSYWQGATGANVLTF.